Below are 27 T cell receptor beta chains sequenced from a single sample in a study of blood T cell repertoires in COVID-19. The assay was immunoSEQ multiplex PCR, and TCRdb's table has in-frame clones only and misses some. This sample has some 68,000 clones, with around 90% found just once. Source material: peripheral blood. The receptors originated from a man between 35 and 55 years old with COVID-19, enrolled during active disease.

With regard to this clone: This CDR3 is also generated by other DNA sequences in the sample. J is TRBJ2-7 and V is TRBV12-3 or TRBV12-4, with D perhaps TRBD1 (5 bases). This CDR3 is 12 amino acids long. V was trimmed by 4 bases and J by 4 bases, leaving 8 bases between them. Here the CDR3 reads CASSSQGYEQYF. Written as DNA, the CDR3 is TGTGCCAGCAGTTCGCAGGGATACGAGCAGTACTTC.

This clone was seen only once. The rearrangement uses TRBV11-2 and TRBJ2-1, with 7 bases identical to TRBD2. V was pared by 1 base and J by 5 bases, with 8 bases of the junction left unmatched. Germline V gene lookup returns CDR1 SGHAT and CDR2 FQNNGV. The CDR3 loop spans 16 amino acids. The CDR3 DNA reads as TGTGCCAGCAGCTTAGTTCCGGGGGGAACTAACAATGAGCAGTTCTTC. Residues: CASSLVPGGTNNEQFF.

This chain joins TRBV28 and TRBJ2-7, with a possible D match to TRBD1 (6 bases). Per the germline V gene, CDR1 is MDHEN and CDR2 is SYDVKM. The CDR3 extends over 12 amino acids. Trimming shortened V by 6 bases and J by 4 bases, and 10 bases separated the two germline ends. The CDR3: CASRQGWYEQYF. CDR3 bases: TGTGCCAGCAGACAGGGCTGGTACGAGCAGTACTTC. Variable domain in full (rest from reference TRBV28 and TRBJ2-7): DVKVTQSSRYLVKRTGEKVFLECVQDMDHENMFWYRQDPGLGLRLIYFSYDVKMKEKGDIPEGYSVSREKKERFSLILESASTNQTSMYLCASRQGWYEQYFGPGTRLTVT.

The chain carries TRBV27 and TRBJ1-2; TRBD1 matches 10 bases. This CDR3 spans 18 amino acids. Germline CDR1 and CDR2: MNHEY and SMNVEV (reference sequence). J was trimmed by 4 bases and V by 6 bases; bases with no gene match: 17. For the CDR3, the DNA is TGTGCCAGCAGAAAACCCGGGACAGGGGACCAATCACCCTATGGCTACACCTTC. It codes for CASRKPGTGDQSPYGYTF.

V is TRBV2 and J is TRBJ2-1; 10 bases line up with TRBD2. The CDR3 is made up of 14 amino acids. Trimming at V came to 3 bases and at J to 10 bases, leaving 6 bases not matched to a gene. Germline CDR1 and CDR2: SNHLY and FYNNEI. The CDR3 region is CASSERLAGEEQFF. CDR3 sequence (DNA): TGTGCCAGCAGTGAGCGTCTAGCGGGGGAGGAGCAGTTCTTC.

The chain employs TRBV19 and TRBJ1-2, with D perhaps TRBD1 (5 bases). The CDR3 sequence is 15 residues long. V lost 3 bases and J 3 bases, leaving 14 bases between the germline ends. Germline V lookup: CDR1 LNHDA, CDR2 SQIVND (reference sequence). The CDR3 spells CASSIFGGNDYGYTF. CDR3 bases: TGTGCCAGTAGTATTTTCGGGGGAAACGACTATGGCTACACCTTC.

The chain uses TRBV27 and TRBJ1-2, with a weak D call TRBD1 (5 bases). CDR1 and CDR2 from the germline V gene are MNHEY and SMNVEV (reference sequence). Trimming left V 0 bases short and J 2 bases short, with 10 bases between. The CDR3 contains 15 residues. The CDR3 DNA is TGTGCCAGCAGTTTATCGGGGACTACAAACTATGGCTACACCTTC. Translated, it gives CASSLSGTTNYGYTF.

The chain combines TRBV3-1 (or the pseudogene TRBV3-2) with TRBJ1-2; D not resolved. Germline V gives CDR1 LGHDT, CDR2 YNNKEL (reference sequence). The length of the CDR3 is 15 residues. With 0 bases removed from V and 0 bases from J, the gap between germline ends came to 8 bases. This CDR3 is CASSQDQATNYGYTF. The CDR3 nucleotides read TGTGCCAGCAGCCAAGATCAGGCTACTAACTATGGCTACACCTTC.

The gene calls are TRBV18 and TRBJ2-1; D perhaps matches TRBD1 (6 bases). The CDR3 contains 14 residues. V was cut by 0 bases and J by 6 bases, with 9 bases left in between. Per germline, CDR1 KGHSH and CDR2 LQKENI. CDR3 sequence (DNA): TGTGCCAGCTCACCACCGGCAGGGGTCAATGAGCAGTTCTTC. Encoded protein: CASSPPAGVNEQFF.

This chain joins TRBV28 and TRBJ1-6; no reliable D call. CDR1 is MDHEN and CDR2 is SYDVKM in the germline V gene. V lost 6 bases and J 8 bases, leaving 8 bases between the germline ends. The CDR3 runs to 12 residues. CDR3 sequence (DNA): TGTGCCAGCAGCGAGCCGGATTCACCCCTCCACTTT. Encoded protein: CASSEPDSPLHF.

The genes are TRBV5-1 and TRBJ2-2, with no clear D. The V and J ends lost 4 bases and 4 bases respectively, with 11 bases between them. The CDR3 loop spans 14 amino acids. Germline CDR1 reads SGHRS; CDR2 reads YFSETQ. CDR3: CASSANPSTGELFF. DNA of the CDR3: TGCGCCAGCAGCGCAAATCCCAGCACCGGGGAGCTGTTTTTT.

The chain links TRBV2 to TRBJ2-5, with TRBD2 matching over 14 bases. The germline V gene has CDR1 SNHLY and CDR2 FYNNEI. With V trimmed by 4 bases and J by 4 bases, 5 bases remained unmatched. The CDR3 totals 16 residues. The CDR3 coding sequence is TGTGCCAGCAGTGTAGGACTAGCGGGGGGCGGAGAGACCCAGTACTTC. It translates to CASSVGLAGGGETQYF.

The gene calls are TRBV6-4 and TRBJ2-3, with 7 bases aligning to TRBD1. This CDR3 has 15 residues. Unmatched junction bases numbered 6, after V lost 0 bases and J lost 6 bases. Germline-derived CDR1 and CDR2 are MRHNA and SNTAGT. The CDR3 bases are TGTGCCAGCAGTGACTCGAAGGGGGCCGGGGATACGCAGTATTTT. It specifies CASSDSKGAGDTQYF.

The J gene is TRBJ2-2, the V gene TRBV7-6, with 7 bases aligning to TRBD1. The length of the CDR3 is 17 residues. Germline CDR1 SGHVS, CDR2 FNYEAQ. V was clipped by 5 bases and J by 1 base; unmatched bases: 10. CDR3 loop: CASSPRQGLRNTGELFF. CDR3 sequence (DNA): TGTGCCAGCAGCCCCAGACAGGGATTAAGGAACACCGGGGAGCTGTTTTTT.

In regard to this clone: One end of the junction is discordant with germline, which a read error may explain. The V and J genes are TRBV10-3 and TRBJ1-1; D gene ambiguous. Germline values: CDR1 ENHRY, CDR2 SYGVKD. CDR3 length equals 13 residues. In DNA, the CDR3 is TGTGCCATCAATGAGGCGGTGAACACTGAAGCTTTCTTT. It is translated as CAINEAVNTEAFF.

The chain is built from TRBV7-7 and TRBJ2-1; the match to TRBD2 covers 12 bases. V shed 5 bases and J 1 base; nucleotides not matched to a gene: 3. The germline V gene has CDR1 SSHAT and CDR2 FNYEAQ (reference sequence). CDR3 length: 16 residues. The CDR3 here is CASSALAGGSYNEQFF. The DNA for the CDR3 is TGTGCCAGCAGCGCACTAGCGGGGGGTTCCTACAATGAGCAGTTCTTC.

CDR3 nucleotide sequence: TGTGCCAGCAGCCAAGAGTATGGCTACACCTTC. Its protein is CASSQEYGYTF. This rearrangement joins TRBV28 to TRBJ1-2; D is uncertain. The ends were cut back, 6 bases at V and 5 bases at J, with 7 bases in the middle. CDR1 is MDHEN and CDR2 is SYDVKM in the germline V gene. The CDR3 has 11 amino acids.

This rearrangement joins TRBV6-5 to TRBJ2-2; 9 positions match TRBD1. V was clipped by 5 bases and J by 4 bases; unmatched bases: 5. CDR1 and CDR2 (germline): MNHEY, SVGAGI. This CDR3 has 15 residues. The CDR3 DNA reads TGTGCCAGCAGTCCGGGACAGGGCACCACCGGGGAGCTGTTTTTT. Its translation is CASSPGQGTTGELFF.

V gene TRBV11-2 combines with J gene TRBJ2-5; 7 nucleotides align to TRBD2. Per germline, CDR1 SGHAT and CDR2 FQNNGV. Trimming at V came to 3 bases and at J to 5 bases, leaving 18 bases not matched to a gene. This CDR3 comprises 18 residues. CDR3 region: CASSLTWDGASGIETQYF. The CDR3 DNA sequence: TGTGCCAGCAGCTTGACTTGGGACGGAGCTAGCGGAATCGAGACCCAGTACTTC.

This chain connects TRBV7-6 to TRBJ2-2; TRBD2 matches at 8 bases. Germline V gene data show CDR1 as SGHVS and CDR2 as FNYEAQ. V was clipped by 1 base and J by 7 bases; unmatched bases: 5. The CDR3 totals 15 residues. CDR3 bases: TGTGCCAGCAGCTTAGAAGCGGGGGAGGGCGGGGAGCTGTTTTTT. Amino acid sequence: CASSLEAGEGGELFF.

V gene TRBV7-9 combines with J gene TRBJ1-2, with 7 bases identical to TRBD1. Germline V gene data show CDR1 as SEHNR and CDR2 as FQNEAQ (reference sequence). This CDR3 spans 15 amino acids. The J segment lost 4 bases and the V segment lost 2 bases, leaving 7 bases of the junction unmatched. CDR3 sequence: CASSLTGEGSYGYTF. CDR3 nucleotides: TGTGCCAGCAGCTTAACAGGGGAAGGGTCCTATGGCTACACCTTC. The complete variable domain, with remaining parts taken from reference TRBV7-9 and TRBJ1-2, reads DTGVSQNPRHKITKRGQNVTFRCDPISEHNRLYWYRQTLGQGPEFLTYFQNEAQLEKSRLLSDRFSAERPKGSFSTLEIQRTEQGDSAMYLCASSLTGEGSYGYTFGSGTRLTVV.

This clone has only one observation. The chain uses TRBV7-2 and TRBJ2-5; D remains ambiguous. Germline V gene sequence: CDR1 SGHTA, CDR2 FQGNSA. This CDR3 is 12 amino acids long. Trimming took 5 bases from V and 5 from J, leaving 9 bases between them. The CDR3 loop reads CASSLFLETQYF. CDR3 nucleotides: TGTGCCAGCAGCCTCTTTCTTGAGACCCAGTACTTC.

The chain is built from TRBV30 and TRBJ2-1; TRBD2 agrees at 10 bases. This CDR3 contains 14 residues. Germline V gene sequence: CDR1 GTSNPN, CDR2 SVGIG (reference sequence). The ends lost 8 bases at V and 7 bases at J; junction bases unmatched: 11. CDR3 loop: CAQESGGAGNEQFF. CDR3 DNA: TGTGCCCAAGAGAGCGGGGGGGCTGGAAATGAGCAGTTCTTC.

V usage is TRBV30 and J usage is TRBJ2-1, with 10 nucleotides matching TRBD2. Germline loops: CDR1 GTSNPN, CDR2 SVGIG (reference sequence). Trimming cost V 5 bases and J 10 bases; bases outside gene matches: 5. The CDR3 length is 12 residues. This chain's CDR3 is CAWGLAAGEQFF. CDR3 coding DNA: TGTGCCTGGGGACTAGCGGCGGGGGAGCAGTTCTTC.

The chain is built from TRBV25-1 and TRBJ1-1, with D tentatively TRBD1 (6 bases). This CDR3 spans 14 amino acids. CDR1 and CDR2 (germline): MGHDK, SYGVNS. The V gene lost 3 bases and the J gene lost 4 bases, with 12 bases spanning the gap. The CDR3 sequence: CASSDLQGITEAFF. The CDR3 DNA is TGTGCCAGCAGTGACCTACAGGGAATCACTGAAGCTTTCTTT.

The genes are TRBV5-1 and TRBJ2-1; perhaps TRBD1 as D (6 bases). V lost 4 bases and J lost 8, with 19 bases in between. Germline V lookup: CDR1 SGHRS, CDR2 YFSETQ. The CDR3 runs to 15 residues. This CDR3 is CASSGGHHGLDEQFF. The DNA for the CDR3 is TGCGCCAGCAGCGGGGGACACCACGGGTTGGATGAGCAGTTCTTC.

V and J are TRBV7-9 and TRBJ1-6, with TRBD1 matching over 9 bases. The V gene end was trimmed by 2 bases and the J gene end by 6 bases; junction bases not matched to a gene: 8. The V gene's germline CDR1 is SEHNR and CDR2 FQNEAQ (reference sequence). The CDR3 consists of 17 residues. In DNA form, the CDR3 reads TGTGCCAGCAGCTTAATTACAGGGGGCTTCGGTAATTCACCCCTCCACTTT. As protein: CASSLITGGFGNSPLHF.